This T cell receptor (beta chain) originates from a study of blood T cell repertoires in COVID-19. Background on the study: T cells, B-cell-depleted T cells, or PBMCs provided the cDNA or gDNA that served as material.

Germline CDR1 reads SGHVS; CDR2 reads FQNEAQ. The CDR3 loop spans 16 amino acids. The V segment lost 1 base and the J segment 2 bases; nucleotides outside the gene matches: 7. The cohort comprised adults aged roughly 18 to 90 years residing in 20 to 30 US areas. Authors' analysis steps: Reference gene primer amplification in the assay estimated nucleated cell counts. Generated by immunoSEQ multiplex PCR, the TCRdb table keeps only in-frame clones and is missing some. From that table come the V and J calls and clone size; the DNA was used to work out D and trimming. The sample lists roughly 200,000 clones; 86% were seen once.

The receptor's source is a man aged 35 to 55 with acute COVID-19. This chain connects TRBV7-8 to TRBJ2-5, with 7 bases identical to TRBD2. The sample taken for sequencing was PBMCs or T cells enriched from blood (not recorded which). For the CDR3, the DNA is TGTGCCAGCAGCTTAGGTGGAGCGGGGATACAAGAGACCCAGTACTTC. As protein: CASSLGGAGIQETQYF.